This T cell receptor beta chain was observed in a study of blood T cell repertoires in COVID-19 (dated by TCRdb to between 2020 and 2021). For the study in its entirety: Samples from collaborators originated in the United States, Italy and Spain and spanned both the acute and convalescent phases of COVID-19. The prospective study material was composed of cDNA or gDNA derived from T cells, B-cell-depleted T cells, or PBMCs. Deeply sampled blood TCRbeta repertoires from subjects exposed to, actively infected with, or recovered from COVID-19 were included in the dataset. The repertoires were released in a freely available public database intended as a resource for research on the immune response to SARS-CoV-2. The samples were drawn from the first 160 participants of the ongoing ImmuneRACE study and from over 950 subjects provided by 6 global collaborators. Nearly every sample came with metadata listing a de-identified subject ID, COVID-19 status, age in years and sex. Where available, HLA class I and class II types were obtained from metadata supplied by the sample provider rather than from assay-based typing. Study-wide findings and limitations: Clinical and demographic metadata were provided uncurated, with the amount varying by source and participant.

As concerns this clone: The antigen it recognizes is unknown. Within one base of it there is no much larger clone, and no base qualities were kept.

The germline V and J ends show losses of 1 base and 9 bases respectively, and no gene match explains 6 bases of the junction. Counted from cysteine to phenylalanine, this CDR3 has 15 amino acids. Solely the CDR3 DNA is kept, with 45 bases framed from the first base. Looking up the germline V gene yields CDR1 SGHDT and CDR2 YYEEEE. The collaborating institutions used their own protocols to collect whole blood in K2EDTA tubes. For TCRbeta analysis, collaborators shipped samples as frozen whole blood, isolated PBMCs, or DNA extracted from either of those sample types. TCRbeta CDR3 regions were amplified from genomic DNA by means of the immunoSEQ Assay, a bias-controlled multiplex PCR. On the authors' methods: The number of nucleated cells in each sample was estimated from the amplification of reference gene primers within the assay. Sequence reads were collapsed and filtered to measure the absolute abundance of every unique TCRbeta CDR3 rearrangement. Productive Simpson clonality was computed per sample as the square root of Simpson's diversity index over productive rearrangements. The source is immuneACCESS, and TCRdb retained only in-frame sequences with V and J called. Part of the clones is not carried over; for the studies checked, unresolved V genes explain less than half of this, and the remainder is unexplained. D and trimming were read from the DNA, whereas the V and J calls and clone size are those reported in that table. Present in this sample are 180,000 or so clones, about 89% of which were seen just once. The ten top clones hold roughly 3% of the sample.

The rearrangement combines TRBV5-6 with TRBJ1-6; 8 of the junction bases match TRBD1. Sequencing input: peripheral blood. The receptor comes from a man in his 70s with acute or convalescent COVID-19. In nucleotides, the sequence is TGTGCCAGCAGCTTGTACGGACAGGGACCTTCACCCCTCCACTTT. Its product reads: CASSLYGQGPSPLHF.